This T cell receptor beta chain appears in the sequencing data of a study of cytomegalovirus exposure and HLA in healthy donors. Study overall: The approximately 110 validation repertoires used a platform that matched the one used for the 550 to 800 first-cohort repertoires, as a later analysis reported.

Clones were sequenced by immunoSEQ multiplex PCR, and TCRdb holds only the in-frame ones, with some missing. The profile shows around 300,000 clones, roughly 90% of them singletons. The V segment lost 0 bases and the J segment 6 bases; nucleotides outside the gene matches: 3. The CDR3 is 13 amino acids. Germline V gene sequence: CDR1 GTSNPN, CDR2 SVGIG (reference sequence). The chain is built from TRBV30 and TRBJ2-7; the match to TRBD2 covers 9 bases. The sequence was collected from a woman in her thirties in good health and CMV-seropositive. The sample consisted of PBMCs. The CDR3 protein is CAWSVIAGVEQYF. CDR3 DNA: TGTGCCTGGAGTGTAATAGCGGGGGTCGAGCAGTACTTC.